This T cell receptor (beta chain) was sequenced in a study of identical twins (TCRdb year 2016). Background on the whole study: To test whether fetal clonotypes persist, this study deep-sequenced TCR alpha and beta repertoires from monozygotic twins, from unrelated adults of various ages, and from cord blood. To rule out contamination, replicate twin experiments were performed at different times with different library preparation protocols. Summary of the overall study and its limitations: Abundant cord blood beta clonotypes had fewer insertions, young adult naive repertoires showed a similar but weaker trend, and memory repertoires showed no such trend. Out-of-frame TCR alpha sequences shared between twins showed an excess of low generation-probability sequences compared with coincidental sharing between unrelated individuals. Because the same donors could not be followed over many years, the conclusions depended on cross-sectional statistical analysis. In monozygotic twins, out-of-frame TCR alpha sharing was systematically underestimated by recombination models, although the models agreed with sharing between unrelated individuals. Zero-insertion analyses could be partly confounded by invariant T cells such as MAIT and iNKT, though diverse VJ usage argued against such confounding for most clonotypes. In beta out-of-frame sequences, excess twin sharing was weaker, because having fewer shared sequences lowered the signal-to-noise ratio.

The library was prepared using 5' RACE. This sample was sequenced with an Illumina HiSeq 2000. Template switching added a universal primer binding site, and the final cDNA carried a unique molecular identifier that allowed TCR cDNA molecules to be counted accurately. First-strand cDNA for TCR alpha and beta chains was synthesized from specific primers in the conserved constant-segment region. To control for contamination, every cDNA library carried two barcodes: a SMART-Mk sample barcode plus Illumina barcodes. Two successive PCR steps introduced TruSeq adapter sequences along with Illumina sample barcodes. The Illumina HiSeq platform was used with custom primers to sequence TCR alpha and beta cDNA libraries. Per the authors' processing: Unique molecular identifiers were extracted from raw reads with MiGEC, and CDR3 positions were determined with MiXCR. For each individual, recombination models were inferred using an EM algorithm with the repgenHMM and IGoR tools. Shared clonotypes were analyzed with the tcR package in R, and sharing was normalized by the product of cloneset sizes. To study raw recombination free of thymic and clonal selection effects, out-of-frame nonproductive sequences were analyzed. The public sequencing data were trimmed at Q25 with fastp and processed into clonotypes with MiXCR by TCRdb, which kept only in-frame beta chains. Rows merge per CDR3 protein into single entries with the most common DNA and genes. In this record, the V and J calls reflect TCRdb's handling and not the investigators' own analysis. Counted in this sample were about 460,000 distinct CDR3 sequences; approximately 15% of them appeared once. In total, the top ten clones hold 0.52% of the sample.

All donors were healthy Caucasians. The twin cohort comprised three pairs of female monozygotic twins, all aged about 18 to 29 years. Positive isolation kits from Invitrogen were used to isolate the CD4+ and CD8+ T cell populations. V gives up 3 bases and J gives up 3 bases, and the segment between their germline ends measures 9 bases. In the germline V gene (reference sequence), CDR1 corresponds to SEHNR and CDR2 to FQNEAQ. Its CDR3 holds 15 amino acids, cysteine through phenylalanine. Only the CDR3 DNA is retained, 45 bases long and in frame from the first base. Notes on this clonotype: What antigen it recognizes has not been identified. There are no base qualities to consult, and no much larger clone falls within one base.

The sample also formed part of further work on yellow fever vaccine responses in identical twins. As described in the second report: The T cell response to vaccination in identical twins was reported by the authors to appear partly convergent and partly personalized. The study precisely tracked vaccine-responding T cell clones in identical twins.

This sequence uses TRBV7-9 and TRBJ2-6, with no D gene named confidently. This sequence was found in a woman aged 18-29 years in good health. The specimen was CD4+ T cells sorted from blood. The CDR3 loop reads CASSFGRNGANVLTF. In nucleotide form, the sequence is TGTGCCAGCAGCTTCGGTAGGAATGGGGCCAACGTCCTGACTTTC.